Here is one T cell receptor (beta chain) with its context. This sample is part of a study of control samples from healthy donors and cancer patients. V gave up 2 bases and J gave up 0 bases, with 11 bases separating them. CDR3 size: 16 residues. Germline V gene data show CDR1 as MNHEY and CDR2 as SVGAGI. Sequencing used immunoSEQ multiplex PCR; TCRdb keeps in-frame clones, though not all of them. This sample yields about 270,000 clones, of which roughly 82% are seen a single time; more than 10% belongs to the top ten. The material sequenced was PBMCs. The chain carries TRBV6-5 and TRBJ2-1; possible D gene TRBD2, 7 bases. The receptor was isolated from an older woman with lung cancer. Here the CDR3 reads CASSYGGGLSYNEQFF. The CDR3, as DNA: TGTGCCAGCAGTTACGGCGGGGGCCTCTCCTACAATGAGCAGTTCTTC.